Listed below are T cell receptor beta chains from one sample, sequenced in a study of regulatory T cells in long-lasting Graves disease. Each CDR3 protein gets one entry after TCRdb re-called the multiplex PCR reads with MiXCR. This table holds about 470,000 distinct CDR3 sequences, around 14% found once. This same sample was also taken into another study, of T cells in Graves' hyperthyroidism and ophthalmopathy.

The material was peripheral blood mononuclear cells (PBMCs), obtained at new diagnosis, from a patient treated with antithyroid drugs. These receptors were obtained from a woman in her twenties or thirties with Graves disease. Each CDR3 is given with its conserved first and last residue. D genes are given only for firm matches. The size of a clone is reported for some rows only, either as once, few or many, or as a class for expanded clones.

j_gene	d_gene	abundance	v_gene	CDR3nt	CDR3aa
TRBJ1-5	NA	many	TRBV28	TGTGCCAGCAGTTTAGTGGGAGGCAATCAGCCCCAGCATTTT	CASSLVGGNQPQHF
TRBJ2-5	TRBD2	few	TRBV11-3	TGTGCCAGCCGTAAGGATTCGGCACTAGCGTACCAAGAGACCCAGTACTTC	CASRKDSALAYQETQYF
TRBJ1-1	NA	many	TRBV5-1	TGCGCCAGCAACCCAGGGTCGGGGGGGCACACTGAAGCTTTCTTT	CASNPGSGGHTEAFF
TRBJ1-2	TRBD1	NA	TRBV20-1	TGCAGTGCTAGGGGACAGGGGTTAGGTGGCTACACCTTC	CSARGQGLGGYTF
TRBJ2-2	TRBD1	NA	TRBV24-1	TGTGCCACCGGAGCAGGGGGCACCGGGGAGCTGTTTTTT	CATGAGGTGELFF
TRBJ1-1	NA	many	TRBV20-1	TGCAGTGCTAATGTGGGGGGGGGGACTCTCGGCACTGAAGCTTTCTTT	CSANVGGGTLGTEAFF
TRBJ2-1	NA	many	TRBV12-3/TRBV12-4	TGTGCCAGCAGTTTCGTGTCAGCCCTGGGGCTATACAATGAGCAGTTCTTC	CASSFVSALGLYNEQFF
TRBJ2-5	NA	many	TRBV7-9	TGTGCCAGCAGCTTAGCCGCCGGGGAGACCCAGTACTTC	CASSLAAGETQYF
TRBJ2-7	NA	NA	TRBV14	TGTGCCAGCAGCCAAATCCGGGAGCTAGGAGAGCAGTACTTC	CASSQIRELGEQYF
TRBJ2-2	NA	few	TRBV20-1	TGCAGTGCTAGAGATGGGGACCATACCGGGGAGCTGTTTTTT	CSARDGDHTGELFF
TRBJ2-7	TRBD2	many	TRBV2	TGTGCCAGCAGTGAAGTTGGGACTAGCGATGAGCAGTACTTC	CASSEVGTSDEQYF
TRBJ1-6	NA	NA	TRBV7-2	TGTGCCAGCAGCTTAGCTCTCCAGGAGCTGATAGGATCACCCCTCCACTTT	CASSLALQELIGSPLHF
TRBJ2-5	NA	many	TRBV20-1	TGCAGTGCTCGCACCGACTCCCCAGAGACCCAGTACTTC	CSARTDSPETQYF
TRBJ2-7	TRBD2	many	TRBV28	TGTGCCAGCAGTTCAGCCGCAGCTTACCCAAGCGGGAGGGCCTATGGGGAGCAGTACTTC	CASSSAAAYPSGRAYGEQYF
TRBJ2-7	TRBD1	many	TRBV5-1	TGCGCCAGCAGATATACCGGGACAGGGGGACTAGCCTACGAGCAGTACTTC	CASRYTGTGGLAYEQYF
TRBJ2-1	NA	few	TRBV6-4	TGTGCCAGCAGTCCCGCGGAGAGCTCCTACAATGAGCAGTTCTTC	CASSPAESSYNEQFF
TRBJ2-2	NA	many	TRBV11-1	TGTGCCAGCAGCCCGCATCTAGCGCTAGGGGAGCTGTTTTTT	CASSPHLALGELFF
TRBJ1-4	NA	NA	TRBV27	TGTGCCAGCAGTTTAGTGGGACGACGGGAAAAACTGTTTTTT	CASSLVGRREKLFF
TRBJ2-1	TRBD2	few	TRBV20-1	TGCAGCCCGGGAGGGGGGCGGTTCTTC	CSPGGGRFF
TRBJ2-7	NA	many	TRBV6-1	TGTGCCAGCAGGGCCGGGCAGAGCTACGAGCAGTACTTC	CASRAGQSYEQYF
TRBJ2-1	TRBD2	few	TRBV24-1	TGTGCCACCAGTGCCCTGGGGAGGGGTACTCTCCACAATGAGCAGTTCTTC	CATSALGRGTLHNEQFF
TRBJ1-5	NA	many	TRBV6-1	TGTGCCAGCAGCGACGACAGTGAGAATCAGCCCCAGCATTTT	CASSDDSENQPQHF